These T cell receptor beta chains were read from a single sample in a study of T-cell memory formation after mild COVID-19. TCRdb re-called the 5' RACE reads through MiXCR, storing one row per CDR3 protein. Among 75,000 to 95,000 distinct CDR3 sequences listed, about 13% were seen once. The source material was PBMCs or a T cell subset sorted from them (not recorded which). These TCRs come from an adult woman who had mild COVID-19 (a few samples of this study predate the infection). Cell type and time point are not known. Each CDR3 is given with its conserved first and last residue. The D gene is left open where the match is weak. Clone size appears in some rows only: once, few, many, or a class for an expanded clone.

v_gene: TRBV4-3; d_gene: NA; abundance: NA; j_gene: TRBJ2-3; CDR3nt: TGCGCCAGCAGCCAAGACGGGGGATCTAGCACAGATACGCAGTATTTT; CDR3aa: CASSQDGGSSTDTQYF
v_gene: TRBV27; d_gene: TRBD2; abundance: NA; j_gene: TRBJ2-7; CDR3nt: TGTGCCAGCAGTCCGGAGGGTACTAGCGGGCATGCCTACGAGCAGTACTTC; CDR3aa: CASSPEGTSGHAYEQYF
v_gene: TRBV4-2; d_gene: TRBD2; abundance: few; j_gene: TRBJ2-3; CDR3nt: TGTGCCAGCAGCCAAAGCGCTGAGACTAGCGGGAGAGCAGATACGCAGTATTTT; CDR3aa: CASSQSAETSGRADTQYF
v_gene: TRBV27; d_gene: NA; abundance: NA; j_gene: TRBJ2-7; CDR3nt: TGTGCCAGCAGTTATTCAGGGGAGTACGAGCAGTACTTC; CDR3aa: CASSYSGEYEQYF
v_gene: TRBV7-2; d_gene: NA; abundance: few; j_gene: TRBJ2-1; CDR3nt: TGTGCCAGCAGCTTAGTACCCCCCTACAATGAGCAGTTCTTC; CDR3aa: CASSLVPPYNEQFF
v_gene: TRBV29-1; d_gene: NA; abundance: many; j_gene: TRBJ2-3; CDR3nt: TGCAGCGTGAGGCTGACGGACACAGATACGCAGTATTTT; CDR3aa: CSVRLTDTDTQYF
v_gene: TRBV7-6; d_gene: TRBD2; abundance: few; j_gene: TRBJ2-7; CDR3nt: TGTGCCAGCAGCTTACCCACCGGGGGAGGGACCTACGAGCAGTACTTC; CDR3aa: CASSLPTGGGTYEQYF
v_gene: TRBV29-1; d_gene: TRBD1; abundance: NA; j_gene: TRBJ2-1; CDR3nt: TGCAGCGTTGAAGTCGGGACAGGACTATACAATGAGCAGTTCTTC; CDR3aa: CSVEVGTGLYNEQFF
v_gene: TRBV5-5; d_gene: NA; abundance: NA; j_gene: TRBJ2-5; CDR3nt: TGTGCCAGCAGCGTGGACAGTAGATACCAAGAGACCCAGTACTTC; CDR3aa: CASSVDSRYQETQYF
v_gene: TRBV9; d_gene: NA; abundance: NA; j_gene: TRBJ2-1; CDR3nt: TGTGCCAGCAGCGTCGGAGGGGGACGGATTAATGAGCAGTTCTTC; CDR3aa: CASSVGGGRINEQFF
v_gene: TRBV6-6; d_gene: NA; abundance: NA; j_gene: TRBJ2-2; CDR3nt: TGTGCCAGCAGTTACACGGTTACCGGGGAGCTGTTTTTT; CDR3aa: CASSYTVTGELFF
v_gene: TRBV30; d_gene: NA; abundance: many; j_gene: TRBJ2-5; CDR3nt: TGTGCCTGGGCGTACGGCCAAGAGACCCAGTACTTC; CDR3aa: CAWAYGQETQYF
v_gene: TRBV3-1; d_gene: NA; abundance: NA; j_gene: TRBJ2-7; CDR3nt: TGTGCCAGCAGCCCGTCCATAGCGGCCTACGAGCAGTACTTC; CDR3aa: CASSPSIAAYEQYF
v_gene: TRBV7-8; d_gene: TRBD2; abundance: few; j_gene: TRBJ2-1; CDR3nt: TGTGCCAGCAGGACACCCACGGGGGGGCAGACTGAGCAGTTCTTC; CDR3aa: CASRTPTGGQTEQFF
v_gene: TRBV7-3; d_gene: TRBD1; abundance: NA; j_gene: TRBJ1-3; CDR3nt: TGTGCCAGCAGCTTAAAGCTCCGACAGGGTCGTTGGAACACCATATATTTT; CDR3aa: CASSLKLRQGRWNTIYF
v_gene: TRBV6-5; d_gene: NA; abundance: many; j_gene: TRBJ2-7; CDR3nt: TGTGCCAGCAGTTACTCCTCCTACGAGCAGTACTTC; CDR3aa: CASSYSSYEQYF
v_gene: TRBV12-3/TRBV12-4; d_gene: NA; abundance: few; j_gene: TRBJ2-7; CDR3nt: TGTGCCAGCTGGGGGGGGGCCCACGAGCAGTACTTC; CDR3aa: CASWGGAHEQYF
v_gene: TRBV27; d_gene: NA; abundance: NA; j_gene: TRBJ2-5; CDR3nt: TGTGCCAGCAGTTTAGACAGGGAGGACCAAGAGACCCAGTACTTC; CDR3aa: CASSLDREDQETQYF
v_gene: TRBV7-9; d_gene: TRBD1; abundance: NA; j_gene: TRBJ1-2; CDR3nt: TGTGCCAGCATCTCACGTACGATCACGGGACAGGGCCTATATGGCTACACCTTC; CDR3aa: CASISRTITGQGLYGYTF
v_gene: TRBV20-1; d_gene: TRBD2; abundance: NA; j_gene: TRBJ2-7; CDR3nt: TGCAGTGCTAGCCTAACGGGGACTAGTCTCTCCGAGCAGTACTTC; CDR3aa: CSASLTGTSLSEQYF
v_gene: TRBV24-1; d_gene: TRBD1; abundance: NA; j_gene: TRBJ2-7; CDR3nt: TGTGCCACCAGTGACCTCCGACAGGGACCCTCCTACGAGCAGTACTTC; CDR3aa: CATSDLRQGPSYEQYF
v_gene: TRBV4-1; d_gene: NA; abundance: many; j_gene: TRBJ1-2; CDR3nt: TGCGCCAGCAGCCCGGGGCCGGCGACTGGGAGCTACACCTTC; CDR3aa: CASSPGPATGSYTF
v_gene: TRBV7-9; d_gene: TRBD1; abundance: NA; j_gene: TRBJ2-5; CDR3nt: TGTGCCAGCAGCTTAAGGGGACAGGGGTCGGAGACCCAGTACTTC; CDR3aa: CASSLRGQGSETQYF
v_gene: TRBV14; d_gene: TRBD1; abundance: few; j_gene: TRBJ1-2; CDR3nt: TGTGCCAGCAGTCCACGGGGACAGGACTATGGCTACACCTTC; CDR3aa: CASSPRGQDYGYTF
v_gene: TRBV5-1; d_gene: TRBD1; abundance: many; j_gene: TRBJ2-1; CDR3nt: TGCGCCAGCAGCTTTAGACAGGGGGCGAGGAATGAGCAGTTCTTC; CDR3aa: CASSFRQGARNEQFF
v_gene: TRBV7-9; d_gene: NA; abundance: many; j_gene: TRBJ2-7; CDR3nt: TGTGCCAGCAGCTCCCCCGTGGGGACCCCACGACAGTACTTC; CDR3aa: CASSSPVGTPRQYF
v_gene: TRBV9; d_gene: NA; abundance: NA; j_gene: TRBJ2-7; CDR3nt: TGTGCCAGCAGCCAAACAGGTCAGGGCGACGAGCAGTACTTC; CDR3aa: CASSQTGQGDEQYF
v_gene: TRBV5-1; d_gene: TRBD1; abundance: few; j_gene: TRBJ2-7; CDR3nt: TGCGCCAGCAGCTGGACAGGAACTGACTCCTACGAGCAGTACTTC; CDR3aa: CASSWTGTDSYEQYF
v_gene: TRBV30; d_gene: NA; abundance: NA; j_gene: TRBJ2-1; CDR3nt: TGTGCCTGGAGTGTGACCACGTGGGGCAATGAGCAGTTCTTC; CDR3aa: CAWSVTTWGNEQFF
v_gene: TRBV9; d_gene: NA; abundance: few; j_gene: TRBJ2-7; CDR3nt: TGTGCCAGCAGCGTAGCCGCACAGGGCCGGGAGCAGTACTTC; CDR3aa: CASSVAAQGREQYF
v_gene: TRBV5-6; d_gene: NA; abundance: NA; j_gene: TRBJ1-1; CDR3nt: TGTGCCAGCAGCTCGGACGGCTACACTGAAGCTTTCTTT; CDR3aa: CASSSDGYTEAFF
v_gene: TRBV9; d_gene: NA; abundance: once; j_gene: TRBJ2-1; CDR3nt: TGTGCCAGCAGTAGTACGGGGAGCTCCTACAATGAGCAGTTCTTC; CDR3aa: CASSSTGSSYNEQFF
v_gene: TRBV6-4; d_gene: NA; abundance: few; j_gene: TRBJ2-3; CDR3nt: TGTGCCAGCAGTGACTCCCACGATACAGATACGCAGTATTTT; CDR3aa: CASSDSHDTDTQYF
v_gene: TRBV7-9; d_gene: TRBD2; abundance: few; j_gene: TRBJ2-3; CDR3nt: TGTGCCAGCAGCTTACCGGGACTAGCAGATACGCAGTATTTT; CDR3aa: CASSLPGLADTQYF
v_gene: TRBV10-3; d_gene: TRBD1; abundance: many; j_gene: TRBJ1-1; CDR3nt: TGTGCCATCAGGGAAACAGGGGAGATCACTGAAGCTTTCTTT; CDR3aa: CAIRETGEITEAFF
v_gene: TRBV9; d_gene: NA; abundance: NA; j_gene: TRBJ1-1; CDR3nt: TGTGCCAGCAGCGTAGGCAGGGCCACTGAAGCTTTCTTT; CDR3aa: CASSVGRATEAFF
v_gene: TRBV10-3; d_gene: TRBD1; abundance: many; j_gene: TRBJ2-7; CDR3nt: TGTGCCACCGCGGAGGACAGGGCGAGCTACGAGCAGTACTTC; CDR3aa: CATAEDRASYEQYF
v_gene: TRBV7-3; d_gene: TRBD1; abundance: many; j_gene: TRBJ2-1; CDR3nt: TGTGCCAGCAGCTTATGGGGCGGACAGGACAATGAGCAGTTCTTC; CDR3aa: CASSLWGGQDNEQFF
v_gene: TRBV7-9; d_gene: NA; abundance: NA; j_gene: TRBJ1-2; CDR3nt: TGTGCCAGCAGCTTCTCACAGGCTGGCGATCCGTCCTTTTTC; CDR3aa: CASSFSQAGDPSFF
v_gene: TRBV14; d_gene: TRBD2; abundance: NA; j_gene: TRBJ2-1; CDR3nt: TGTGCAAGCAGCCAACTAAGGGAGGGTAGAGGGACTTGGGATGAGCAGTTCTTC; CDR3aa: CASSQLREGRGTWDEQFF
v_gene: TRBV5-1; d_gene: NA; abundance: few; j_gene: TRBJ2-3; CDR3nt: TGCGCCAGCAGCCTCAACACAGATACGCAGTATTTT; CDR3aa: CASSLNTDTQYF
v_gene: TRBV5-5; d_gene: NA; abundance: few; j_gene: TRBJ1-4; CDR3nt: TGTGCCAGCAGCTTGGTAGGCTCGAAGGGTGAAAAACTGTTTTTT; CDR3aa: CASSLVGSKGEKLFF
v_gene: TRBV15; d_gene: NA; abundance: few; j_gene: TRBJ2-5; CDR3nt: TGTGCCACCAGCAGAGACTCGGGCGGGTTTCAAGAGACCCAGTACTTC; CDR3aa: CATSRDSGGFQETQYF
v_gene: TRBV29-1; d_gene: NA; abundance: NA; j_gene: TRBJ1-4; CDR3nt: TGCAGCGTTGATGGGGGGATCGGTGAAAAACTGTTTTTT; CDR3aa: CSVDGGIGEKLFF
v_gene: TRBV2; d_gene: NA; abundance: many; j_gene: TRBJ2-7; CDR3nt: TGTGCCAGCGAACAGGCCCTGGGCTACGAGCAGTACTTC; CDR3aa: CASEQALGYEQYF
v_gene: TRBV5-1; d_gene: TRBD1; abundance: NA; j_gene: TRBJ2-1; CDR3nt: TGCGCCAGCAGCGCGCGGGACAGGGCTTATCTCGATGAGCAGTTCTTC; CDR3aa: CASSARDRAYLDEQFF
v_gene: TRBV4-3; d_gene: TRBD1; abundance: NA; j_gene: TRBJ1-1; CDR3nt: TGCGCCAGCAGCCAAGATTTGACAGGGAGCACTGAAGCTTTCTTT; CDR3aa: CASSQDLTGSTEAFF
v_gene: TRBV4-1; d_gene: TRBD1; abundance: NA; j_gene: TRBJ1-2; CDR3nt: TGCGCCAGCAGCCAAATCCTCCGGGACAGATTTTTCTATGGCTACACCTTC; CDR3aa: CASSQILRDRFFYGYTF